Here is one T cell receptor (beta chain) with its context. The target antigen is unknown. Produced via immunoSEQ multiplex PCR; TCRdb's table is partial and in-frame only. The profile shows roughly 120,000 clones, approximately 90% of them singletons. Germline values: CDR1 LGHNA, CDR2 YNFKEQ. There are 15 residues in the CDR3. The germline V and J ends were trimmed by 1 base and 10 bases, with 18 bases remaining between them. This entry comes from a study of T cell responses to AZD1222 COVID-19 vaccine. Points from the study as a whole: Donors were largely white British and mainly female; clonal diversity was possibly underestimated. At baseline, seropositivity was found in only 5 to 7 AZD1222 recipients. After two AZD1222 doses, spike-specific TCR breadth and depth rose versus day 0. Repertoire sampling occurred only after the peak T cell response.

The source was peripheral blood, collected on day 0 of AZD1222 vaccination. The TCR comes from an adult in good health. The chain combines TRBV4-2 with TRBJ2-3; the D call may be TRBD1 or TRBD2 (5 bases each). Here the CDR3 reads CASSQVLGPGVAQYF. The CDR3 DNA reads as TGTGCCAGCAGCCAAGTGCTGGGGCCCGGGGTGGCGCAGTATTTT.